This T cell receptor beta chain was obtained from a study of PD-1 blockade in classical Hodgkin lymphoma. This CDR3 contains 15 residues. Germline loops: CDR1 GTSNPN, CDR2 SVGIG (reference sequence). V lost 4 bases and J lost 0, with 13 bases in between. The time point denotes: cycle 4 day 1 (C4D1), after more than five weeks of nivolumab. Relapse was seen in all patients after autologous stem cell transplantation, and brentuximab vedotin exposure was variable. Purification of CD4+ T cells from thawed PBMCs was achieved by magnetic negative selection. Only in-frame clones appear in the TCRdb table, and some are missing; sequencing was by immunoSEQ multiplex PCR. Here the sample spans 25,000 to 35,000 clones, more than 70% being singletons.

V is TRBV30 and J is TRBJ1-3; possible D gene TRBD1, 6 bases. This sample comprised CD4+ T cells from blood, obtained before the fourth cycle of nivolumab. This clonotype was sampled from a human donor with classical Hodgkin lymphoma. Here the CDR3 DNA reads TGTGCCTGGAATCCAGGGACATCCTCTGGAAACACCATATATTTT. Its translation: CAWNPGTSSGNTIYF.